This note documents a single T cell receptor beta chain sequence. This sample is part of a study of monozygotic twins with inflammatory bowel disease. TCR libraries were prepared from approximately 4,000 ng total RNA each. TCRdb re-analyzed the 5' RACE reads; it lists each CDR3 protein once, without DNA. The sample's table shows some 150,000 distinct CDR3 sequences. This CDR3 is 16 amino acids long. CDR1 is DFQATT, CDR2 SNEGSKA, per germline (reference sequence). This receptor was taken from a human donor with ulcerative colitis or Crohn's disease, or a healthy co-twin of an affected twin (not recorded which). Sequencing was performed on blood. The rearrangement links TRBV20-1 to TRBJ2-1; TCRdb's D gene call, TRBD1, goes unchecked for lack of DNA. The chain's CDR3 is CSATPSTGDSYNEQFF.